This TCR beta chain is from a study of T-cell memory formation after mild COVID-19. Study outcomes and limitations: Chiefly within CM and EM were the contracting CD4+ clones; CD8+ ones were within EMRA.

On this clonotype: Its antigen is unidentified.

TCRdb analysed the 5' RACE reads with MiXCR anew, one entry per CDR3 protein. Of 400,000 or so distinct CDR3 sequences listed, about 19% are singletons. The ends were cut back, 5 bases at V and 6 bases at J, with 11 bases in the middle. Germline CDR1 SEHNR, CDR2 FQNEAQ (reference sequence). The CDR3 has 13 amino acids. J is TRBJ1-5 and V is TRBV7-9; tentatively, D is TRBD1 (5 bases). The receptor was derived from an adult woman who had mild COVID-19 (a few samples of this study predate the infection). Cell type and time point are not known. Material: PBMCs or a T cell subset sorted from them (not recorded which). CDR3 residues: CASSKTAGQPQHF. The CDR3 DNA follows: TGTGCCAGCAGCAAGACAGCGGGTCAGCCCCAGCATTTT.